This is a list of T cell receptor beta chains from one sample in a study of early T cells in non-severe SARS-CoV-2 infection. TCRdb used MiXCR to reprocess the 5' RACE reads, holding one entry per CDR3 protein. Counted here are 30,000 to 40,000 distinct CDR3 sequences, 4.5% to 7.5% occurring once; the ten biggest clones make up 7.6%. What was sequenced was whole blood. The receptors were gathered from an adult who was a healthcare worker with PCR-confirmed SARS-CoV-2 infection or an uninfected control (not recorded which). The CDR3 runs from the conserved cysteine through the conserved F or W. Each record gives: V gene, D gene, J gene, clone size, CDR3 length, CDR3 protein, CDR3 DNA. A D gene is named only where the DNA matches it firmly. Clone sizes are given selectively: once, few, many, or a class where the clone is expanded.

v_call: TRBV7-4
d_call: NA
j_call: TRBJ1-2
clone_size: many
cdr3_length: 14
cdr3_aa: CASSTMGGSYGYTF
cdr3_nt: TGTGCCAGCAGCACTATGGGGGGCAGCTATGGCTACACCTTC

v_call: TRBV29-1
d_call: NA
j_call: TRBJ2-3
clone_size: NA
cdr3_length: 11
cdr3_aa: CSVLRADTQYF
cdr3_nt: TGCAGCGTTCTGCGGGCGGATACGCAGTATTTT

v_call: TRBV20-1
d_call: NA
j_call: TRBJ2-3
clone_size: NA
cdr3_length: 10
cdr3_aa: CSASEDTQYF
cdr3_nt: TGCAGTGCTAGTGAGGACACGCAGTATTTT

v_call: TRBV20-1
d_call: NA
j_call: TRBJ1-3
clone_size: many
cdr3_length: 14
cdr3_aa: CSARGPMSGNTIYF
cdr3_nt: TGCAGTGCTAGAGGGCCGATGTCGGGAAACACCATATATTTT

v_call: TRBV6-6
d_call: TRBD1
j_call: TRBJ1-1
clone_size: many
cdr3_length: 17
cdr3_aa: CASSYWTGPALNTEAFF
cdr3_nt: TGTGCCAGCAGTTATTGGACAGGGCCTGCGTTGAACACTGAAGCTTTCTTT

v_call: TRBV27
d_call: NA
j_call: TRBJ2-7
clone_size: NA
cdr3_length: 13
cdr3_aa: CASSFTSEYEQYF
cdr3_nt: TGTGCCAGCAGTTTTACATCAGAGTACGAGCAGTACTTC

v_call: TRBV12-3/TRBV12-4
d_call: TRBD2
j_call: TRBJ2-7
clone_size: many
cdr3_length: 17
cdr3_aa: CASSLTLAGQTLREQYF
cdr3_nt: TGTGCCAGCAGTTTAACCCTAGCGGGACAAACCCTTAGGGAGCAGTACTTC

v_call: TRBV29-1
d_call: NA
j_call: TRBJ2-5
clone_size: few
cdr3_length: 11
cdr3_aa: CSVAWSETQYF
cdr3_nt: TGCAGCGTTGCTTGGTCCGAGACCCAGTACTTC

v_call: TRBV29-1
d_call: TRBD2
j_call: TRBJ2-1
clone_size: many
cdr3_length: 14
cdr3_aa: CSVEASGSYNEQFF
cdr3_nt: TGCAGCGTTGAAGCTAGCGGCTCCTACAATGAGCAGTTCTTC

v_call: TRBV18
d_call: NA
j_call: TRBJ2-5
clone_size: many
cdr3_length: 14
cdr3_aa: CASSPLMEGETQYF
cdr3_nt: TGTGCCAGCTCACCACTCATGGAGGGCGAGACCCAGTACTTC

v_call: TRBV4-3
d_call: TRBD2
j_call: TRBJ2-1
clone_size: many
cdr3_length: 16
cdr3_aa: CASSQGISGGVDEQFF
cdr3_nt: TGCGCCAGCAGCCAAGGGATTAGCGGGGGGGTCGATGAGCAGTTCTTC

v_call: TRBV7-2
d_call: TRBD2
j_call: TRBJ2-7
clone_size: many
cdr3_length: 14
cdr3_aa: CASSIYGGVYEQYF
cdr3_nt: TGTGCCAGCAGCATTTACGGGGGGGTTTACGAGCAGTACTTC

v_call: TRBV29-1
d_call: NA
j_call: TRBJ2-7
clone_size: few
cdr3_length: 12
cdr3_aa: CSVEVTRDEQYF
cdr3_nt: TGCAGCGTTGAAGTCACAAGGGACGAGCAGTACTTC

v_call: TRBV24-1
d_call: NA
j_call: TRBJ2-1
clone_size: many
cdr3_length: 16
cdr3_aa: CATSATTQTGNNEQFF
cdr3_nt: TGTGCCACCAGTGCCACGACCCAAACAGGAAACAATGAGCAGTTCTTC

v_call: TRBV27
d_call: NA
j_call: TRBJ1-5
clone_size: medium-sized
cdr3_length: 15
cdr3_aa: CASSQQGLGNQPQHF
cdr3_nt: TGTGCCAGCAGTCAGCAGGGGTTGGGCAATCAGCCCCAGCATTTT

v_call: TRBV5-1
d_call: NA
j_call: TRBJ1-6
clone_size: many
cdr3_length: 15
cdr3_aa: CASSLDGQPGSPLHF
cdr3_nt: TGCGCCAGCAGCTTGGATGGGCAGCCCGGTTCACCCCTCCACTTT

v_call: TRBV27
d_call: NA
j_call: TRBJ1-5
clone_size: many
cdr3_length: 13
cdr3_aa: CASSLSWGQPQHF
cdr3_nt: TGTGCCAGCAGTTTATCGTGGGGCCAGCCCCAGCATTTT

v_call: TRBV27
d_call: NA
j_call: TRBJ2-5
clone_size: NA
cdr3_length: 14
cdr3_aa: CASSLGSRQETQGF
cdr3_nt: TGTGCCAGCAGTTTGGGCAGCCGACAAGAGACCCAGGGCTTC

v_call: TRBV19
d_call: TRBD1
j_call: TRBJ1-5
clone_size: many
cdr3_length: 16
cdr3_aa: CASSTIGTGIRQPQHF
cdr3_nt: TGTGCCAGTAGTACCATCGGGACAGGGATTCGTCAGCCCCAGCATTTT

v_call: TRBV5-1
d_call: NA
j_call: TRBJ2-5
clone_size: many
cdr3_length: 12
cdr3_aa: CASSVDQETQYF
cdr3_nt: TGCGCCAGCAGCGTGGACCAAGAGACCCAGTACTTC

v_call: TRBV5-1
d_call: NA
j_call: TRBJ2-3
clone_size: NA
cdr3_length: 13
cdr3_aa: CASSLFSTDTQYF
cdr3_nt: TGCGCCAGCAGCTTGTTCAGCACAGATACGCAGTATTTT

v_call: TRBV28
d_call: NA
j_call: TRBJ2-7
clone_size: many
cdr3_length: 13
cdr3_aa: CASSFGGQAEQYF
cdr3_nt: TGTGCCAGCAGTTTTGGGGGGCAGGCTGAGCAGTACTTC

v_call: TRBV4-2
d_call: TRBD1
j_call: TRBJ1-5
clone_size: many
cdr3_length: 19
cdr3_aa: CASSQDGTGGINSNQPQHF
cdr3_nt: TGTGCCAGCAGCCAAGATGGGACAGGGGGCATTAATAGCAATCAGCCCCAGCATTTT

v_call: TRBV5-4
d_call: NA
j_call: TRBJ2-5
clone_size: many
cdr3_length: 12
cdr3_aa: CASSLGQETQYF
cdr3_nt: TGTGCCAGCAGCTTGGGCCAAGAGACCCAGTACTTC

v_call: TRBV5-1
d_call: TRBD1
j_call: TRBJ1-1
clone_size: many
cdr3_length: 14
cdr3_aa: CASSSPQGNPEAFF
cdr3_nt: TGCGCCAGCAGCTCTCCACAGGGGAACCCTGAAGCTTTCTTT

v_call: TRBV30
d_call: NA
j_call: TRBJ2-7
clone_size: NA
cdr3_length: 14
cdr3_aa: CAWSVMEGFYEQYF
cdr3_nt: TGTGCCTGGAGTGTAATGGAGGGATTCTACGAGCAGTACTTC

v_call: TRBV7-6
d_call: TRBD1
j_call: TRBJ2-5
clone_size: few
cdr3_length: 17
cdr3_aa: CASSLVPGQGAMETQYF
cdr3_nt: TGTGCCAGCAGCTTAGTGCCGGGACAGGGGGCGATGGAGACCCAGTACTTC

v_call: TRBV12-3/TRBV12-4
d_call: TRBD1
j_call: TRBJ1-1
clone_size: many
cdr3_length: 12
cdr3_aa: CATGQGNTEAFF
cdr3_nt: TGTGCCACTGGACAGGGGAACACTGAAGCTTTCTTT

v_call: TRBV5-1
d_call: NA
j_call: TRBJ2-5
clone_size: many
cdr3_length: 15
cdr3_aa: CASSLAGAWQETQYF
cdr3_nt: TGCGCCAGCAGCTTGGCAGGGGCTTGGCAAGAGACCCAGTACTTC

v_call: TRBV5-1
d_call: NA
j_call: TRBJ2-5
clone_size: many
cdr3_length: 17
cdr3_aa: CASSLFVPWGPPETQYF
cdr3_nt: TGCGCCAGCAGCTTGTTCGTTCCATGGGGGCCTCCAGAGACCCAGTACTTC

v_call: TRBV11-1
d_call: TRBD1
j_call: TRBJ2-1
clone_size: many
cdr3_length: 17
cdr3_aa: CASSSGEWTGQANEQFF
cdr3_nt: TGTGCCAGCAGCTCCGGCGAGTGGACAGGTCAGGCAAATGAGCAGTTCTTC

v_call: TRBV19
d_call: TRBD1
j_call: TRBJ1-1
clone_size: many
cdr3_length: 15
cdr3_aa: CASSSRGLMNTEAFF
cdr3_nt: TGTGCCAGTAGTAGCAGGGGGCTCATGAACACTGAAGCTTTCTTT

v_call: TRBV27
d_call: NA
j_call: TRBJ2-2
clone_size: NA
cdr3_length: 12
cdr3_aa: CASSRVAGELFF
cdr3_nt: TGTGCCAGTTCCAGGGTAGCGGGGGAGCTGTTTTTT

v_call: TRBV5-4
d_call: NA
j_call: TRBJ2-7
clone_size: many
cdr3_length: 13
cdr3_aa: CASSDSSPYEQYF
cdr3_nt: TGTGCCAGTTCGGACAGCAGTCCCTACGAGCAGTACTTC

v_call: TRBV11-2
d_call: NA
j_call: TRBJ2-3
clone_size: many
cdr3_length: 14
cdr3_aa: CASTGAGRTDTQYF
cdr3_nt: TGTGCCAGCACCGGGGCCGGGAGAACAGATACGCAGTATTTT

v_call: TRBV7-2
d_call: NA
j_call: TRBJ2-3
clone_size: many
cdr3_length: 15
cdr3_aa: CASNPSGGDTDTQYF
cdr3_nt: TGTGCCAGCAACCCCTCGGGGGGCGACACAGATACGCAGTATTTT

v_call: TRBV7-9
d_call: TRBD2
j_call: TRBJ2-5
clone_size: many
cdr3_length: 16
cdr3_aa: CASSLVSSGGKETQYF
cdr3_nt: TGTGCCAGCAGCTTAGTGAGTAGCGGGGGAAAGGAGACCCAGTACTTC

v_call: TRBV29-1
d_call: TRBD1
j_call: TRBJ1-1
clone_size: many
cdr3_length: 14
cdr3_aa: CSVTGTGVNTEAFF
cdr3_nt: TGCAGCGTGACCGGGACAGGAGTGAACACTGAAGCTTTCTTT

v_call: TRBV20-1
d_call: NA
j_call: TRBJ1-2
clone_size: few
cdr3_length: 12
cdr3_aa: CSARASVSRYTF
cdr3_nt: TGCAGTGCTAGAGCCTCGGTTAGCCGCTACACCTTC

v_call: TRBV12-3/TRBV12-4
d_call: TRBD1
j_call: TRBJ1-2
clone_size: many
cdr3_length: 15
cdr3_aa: CASSPSGQVYYGYTF
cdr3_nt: TGTGCCAGCAGTCCATCCGGACAGGTATACTATGGCTACACCTTC

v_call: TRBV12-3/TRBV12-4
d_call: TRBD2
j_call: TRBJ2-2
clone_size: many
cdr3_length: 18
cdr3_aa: CASSLPGLAGTATGELFF
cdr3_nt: TGTGCCAGCAGTTTACCAGGGCTAGCGGGAACCGCTACCGGGGAGCTGTTTTTT

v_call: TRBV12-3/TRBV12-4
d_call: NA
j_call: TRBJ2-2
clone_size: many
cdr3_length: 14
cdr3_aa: CASRVGSLAGELFF
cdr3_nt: TGTGCCAGCAGGGTCGGGTCTTTAGCCGGGGAGCTGTTTTTT

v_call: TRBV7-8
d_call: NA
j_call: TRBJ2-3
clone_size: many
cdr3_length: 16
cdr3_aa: CASSATTGRRTDTQYF
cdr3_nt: TGTGCCAGCAGCGCGACGACAGGGAGGAGAACAGATACGCAGTATTTT

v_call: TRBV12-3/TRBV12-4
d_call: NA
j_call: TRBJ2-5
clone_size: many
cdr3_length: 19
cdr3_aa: CASSMARGVRRRELETQYF
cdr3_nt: TGTGCCAGCAGTATGGCTAGGGGGGTTAGGCGGCGGGAGCTGGAGACCCAGTACTTC

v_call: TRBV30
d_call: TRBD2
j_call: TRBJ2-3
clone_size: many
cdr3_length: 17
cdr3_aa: CAWSLSGGARMTDTQYF
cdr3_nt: TGTGCCTGGAGTCTAAGCGGGGGGGCCCGTATGACAGATACGCAGTATTTT

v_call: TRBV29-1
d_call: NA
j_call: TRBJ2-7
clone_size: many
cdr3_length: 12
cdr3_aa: CSVGRADYEQYF
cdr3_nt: TGCAGCGTTGGTAGGGCCGACTACGAGCAGTACTTC

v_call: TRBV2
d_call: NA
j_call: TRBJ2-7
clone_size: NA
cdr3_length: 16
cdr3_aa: CASRRQGNAFSYEQYF
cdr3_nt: TGTGCCAGCAGACGGCAGGGAAACGCTTTTTCCTACGAGCAGTACTTC